The next 26 T cell receptor beta chains were all read from a single sample in a study of blood T cells in healthy people across ages. The second PCR ran about 6 to 11 cycles with a sample-barcoded 5' primer and J-beta primers. TCRdb re-derived calls from the 5' RACE reads in MiXCR, one entry per CDR3 protein. The repertoire consists of 800,000 to 1,300,000 distinct CDR3 sequences, with roughly a quarter occurring once and the leading ten covering 0.65% to 0.95%. These data were also filed under a second study, of T cells of mothers and their children.

The sequenced sample consisted of blood. These receptors all come from a girl aged 2-15 years in good health.

The rearrangement joins TRBV6-5 to TRBJ2-1; the match to TRBD1 covers 7 bases. The end of the DNA aligns better with TRBJ2-7, so the J call may be wrong. Germline CDR1 MNHEY, CDR2 SVGAGI. The CDR3 is made up of 14 amino acids. CDR3 sequence reads: CASSYSGTVYEQYF. The CDR3 bases are TGTGCCAGCAGTTACTCGGGGACAGTCTACGAGCAGTACTTC.

This clonotype turned up a few times. V is TRBV29-1 and J is TRBJ2-7, with D maybe TRBD2 (6 bases). Trimming took off 6 bases at V and 3 bases at J, with 15 bases between the two ends. CDR1 is SQVTM and CDR2 is ANQGSEA in the germline V gene. CDR3 size: 13 residues. CDR3 nucleotide sequence: TGCAGCGTAAGGGGACTGCTAGTCTACGAGCAGTACTTC. Its protein is CSVRGLLVYEQYF.

The chain is built from TRBV20-1 and TRBJ2-7, with 7 positions matching TRBD1. Germline loops: CDR1 DFQATT, CDR2 SNEGSKA (reference sequence). This CDR3 region has 13 residues. V gave up 6 bases and J gave up 3 bases; unmatched junction bases: 8. This CDR3 is CSAEDRDSYEQYF. The CDR3 DNA follows: TGCAGTGCCGAAGACCGGGACAGCTACGAGCAGTACTTC.

This clonotype was detected only a few times. The chain couples TRBV10-1 to TRBJ2-3; D is undetermined. Trimming pared 5 bases from V and 4 bases from J, leaving 10 bases between. The V gene's germline CDR1 is WNHNN and CDR2 SYGVQD (reference sequence). This CDR3 spans 13 amino acids. CDR3 in amino acids: CASSYDLSDTQYF. As DNA, the CDR3 is TGCGCCAGCAGTTACGACCTGTCAGATACGCAGTATTTT.

This clonotype was found a few times. The chain couples TRBV19 to TRBJ2-1, with TRBD2 matching 8 bases. The V and J ends lost 4 bases and 5 bases, in that order; junction bases with no gene match: 4. The CDR3 sequence is 14 residues long. Germline CDR1 is LNHDA and CDR2 is SQIVND (reference sequence). This CDR3 is CASSSRREDNEQFF. CDR3 nucleotide sequence: TGTGCCAGTAGTAGTCGGCGGGAGGACAATGAGCAGTTCTTC.

This chain joins TRBV20-1 and TRBJ2-3; 14 bases align to TRBD2. Germline V lookup: CDR1 DFQATT, CDR2 SNEGSKA (reference sequence). The length of the CDR3 is 15 residues. The CDR3 DNA is TGCTCTGGGACTAGCGGGGGAGATTCCACAGATACGCAGTATTTT. Translated, it gives CSGTSGGDSTDTQYF.

The CDR3 reads CSVVGLFSTDTQYF. CDR3 nucleotides: TGCAGCGTTGTGGGCCTTTTTAGCACAGATACGCAGTATTTT. This sequence joins TRBV29-1 and TRBJ2-3; D is uncertain. The CDR3 has 14 amino acids. The V gene's germline CDR1 is SQVTM and CDR2 ANQGSEA. Trimming cost V 4 bases and J 0 bases, with 11 bases left between them.

The V call is TRBV5-1, the J call TRBJ1-1; no clear D. V dropped 4 bases and J dropped 1 base, with 11 bases sitting between them. Germline loops: CDR1 SGHRS, CDR2 YFSETQ. The CDR3 has 14 residues. The CDR3 loop is CASSLGVANTEAFF. CDR3 bases: TGCGCCAGCAGCCTTGGAGTGGCGAACACTGAAGCTTTCTTT.

The chain links TRBV2 to TRBJ1-2; 7 bases are shared with TRBD1. The CDR3 runs to 15 residues. The germline V gene has CDR1 SNHLY and CDR2 FYNNEI. With 4 bases clipped from V and 3 bases from J, the junction kept 8 bases outside the gene matches. Written as DNA, the CDR3 is TGTGCCAGCAGTGTTATGACAGGGCCGTACTATGGCTACACCTTC. This codes for CASSVMTGPYYGYTF. Full variable domain (remainder filled in from reference TRBV2 and TRBJ1-2): EPEVTQTPSHQVTQMGQEVILRCVPISNHLYFYWYRQILGQKVEFLVSFYNNEISEKSEIFDDQFSVERPDGSNFTLKIRSTKLEDSAMYFCASSVMTGPYYGYTFGSGTRLTVV.

This clonotype was counted once. The chain is built from TRBV20-1 and TRBJ2-7; no firm D call. Germline V gene data show CDR1 as DFQATT and CDR2 as SNEGSKA (reference sequence). The length of the CDR3 is 14 residues. Trimming cost V 6 bases and J 6 bases, with 21 bases left between them. The CDR3 loop reads CSADKRWEGFEQYF. For the CDR3, the DNA is TGCAGTGCGGATAAAAGGTGGGAAGGGTTCGAGCAGTACTTC.

This clonotype was counted between two and nine times. V is TRBV4-1 and J is TRBJ1-2; no clear D gene. Per germline, CDR1 MGHRA and CDR2 YSYEKL. The CDR3 extends over 15 amino acids. V gave up 3 bases and J gave up 4 bases, with 15 bases separating them. This CDR3 reads CASSHYLTAAYGYTF. The DNA for the CDR3 is TGCGCCAGCAGCCATTATCTGACGGCTGCCTATGGCTACACCTTC.

The V and J genes are TRBV6-6 and TRBJ2-7; 8 bases are a match to TRBD2. The better agreement between TRBJ2-1 and the DNA end casts doubt on the J call. This CDR3 comprises 15 residues. The germline gives CDR1 MNHNY, CDR2 SVGAGI (reference sequence). The CDR3 spells CASSYGQRGFDEQFF. The CDR3 DNA reads as TGTGCCAGCAGTTACGGTCAGCGGGGGTTCGATGAGCAGTTCTTC.

This clonotype was seen repeatedly, ten times or more. The chain carries TRBV2 and TRBJ2-7; 11 nucleotides align to TRBD1. Germline V gene lookup returns CDR1 SNHLY and CDR2 FYNNEI. CDR3 length: 15 amino acids. V was pared by 5 bases and J by 5 bases, with 8 bases of the junction left unmatched. The CDR3 region is CASSRAGTGGDEQYF. CDR3 in DNA: TGTGCCAGCAGTCGAGCTGGGACAGGGGGGGACGAGCAGTACTTC.

A few counts support this clonotype. Without the conserved terminal phenylalanine or tryptophan, this CDR3 likely stems from a read error. V usage is TRBV6-5 and J usage is TRBJ2-5; 7 bases are a match to TRBD2. Per the germline V gene, CDR1 is MNHEY and CDR2 is SVGAGI. This CDR3 comprises 15 residues. The ends lost 2 bases at V and 2 bases at J; junction bases unmatched: 5. The CDR3 protein is CASSYRGGRQETQYV. The CDR3 coding sequence is TGTGCCAGCAGTTACCGCGGGGGTCGGCAAGAGACCCAGTACGTC.

The rearrangement joins TRBV5-1 to TRBJ2-3; perhaps TRBD2 as D (6 bases). Per the germline V gene, CDR1 is SGHRS and CDR2 is YFSETQ. V was clipped by 4 bases and J by 0 bases, with 15 bases between them. The CDR3 has 16 residues. The CDR3 reads CASSPGTPLSTDTQYF. The CDR3 DNA is TGCGCCAGCAGCCCGGGGACTCCCCTGAGCACAGATACGCAGTATTTT.

This chain uses TRBV13 with TRBJ2-5; D possibly corresponds to TRBD1 (6 bases). From germline, CDR1 is PRHDT and CDR2 FYEKMQ (reference sequence). CDR3 size: 13 residues. V dropped 4 bases and J dropped 3 bases, with 9 bases sitting between them. CDR3 region: CASSSWTEETQYF. The CDR3 DNA reads TGTGCCAGCAGCTCCTGGACAGAAGAGACCCAGTACTTC.

This clonotype occurred a few times. The V gene is TRBV5-1, the J gene TRBJ2-5; either TRBD1 or TRBD2 may fit D (6 bases each). V lost 0 bases, J lost 4 bases, and 10 bases lay in between. The germline V gene has CDR1 SGHRS and CDR2 YFSETQ. The CDR3 is 14 residues long. CDR3 amino acids: CASSLVGGLETQYF. CDR3 in DNA: TGCGCCAGCAGCTTGGTCGGGGGCTTAGAGACCCAGTACTTC.

In this sample, this clonotype turned up a few times. The chain is built from TRBV7-8 and TRBJ2-3, with D perhaps matching TRBD2 (6 bases). CDR1 SGHVS and CDR2 FQNEAQ come from the germline V gene. This CDR3 has 15 amino acids. V lost 1 base to trimming and J lost 5 bases, with 13 bases between them. In DNA form, the CDR3 reads TGTGCCAGCAGCTTAGTCTGGGGGGTGGGAGATACGCAGTATTTT. Protein sequence: CASSLVWGVGDTQYF.

The chain links TRBV20-1 to TRBJ2-5; D ambiguous. V was shortened by 6 bases and J by 3 bases, with 11 bases between the two germline ends. Germline CDR1 is DFQATT and CDR2 is SNEGSKA (reference sequence). This CDR3 spans 12 amino acids. The CDR3 sequence is CSALSEKETQYF. The CDR3 DNA is TGCAGTGCCCTAAGCGAAAAAGAGACCCAGTACTTC.

This clonotype has more than one count but fewer than ten. This rearrangement joins TRBV7-2 to TRBJ1-5; D unresolved. CDR3 length: 14 residues. The germline V gene has CDR1 SGHTA and CDR2 FQGNSA. V was shortened by 2 bases and J by 9 bases, with 14 bases between the two germline ends. The CDR3 loop reads CASSLLTARGPQHF. The CDR3 bases are TGTGCCAGCAGCTTACTTACAGCACGGGGGCCCCAGCATTTT. The whole variable domain, remainder taken from reference TRBV7-2 and TRBJ1-5, is GAGVSQSPSNKVTEKGKDVELRCDPISGHTALYWYRQSLGQGLEFLIYFQGNSAPDKSGLPSDRFSAERTGGSVSTLTIQRTQQEDSAVYLCASSLLTARGPQHFGDGTRLSIL.

The CDR3 DNA is TGTGCCAGCAGTTTAGCGGGACAGGGGCTTGAGCAGTTCTTC. Encoded protein: CASSLAGQGLEQFF. The chain recombines TRBV12-3 or TRBV12-4 with TRBJ2-5, with 10 bases aligning to TRBD1. The J call is doubtful: the DNA matches TRBJ2-1 better. This CDR3 is 14 amino acids long.

The genes are TRBV28 and TRBJ2-1, with 7 nucleotides matching TRBD2. Germline V lookup: CDR1 MDHEN, CDR2 SYDVKM. With V trimmed by 7 bases and J by 2 bases, 8 bases remained unmatched. The CDR3 contains 15 residues. The DNA of the CDR3 is TGTGCCAGCAAGCGCGGGAGAGGGGCCTACAATGAGCAGTTCTTC. It specifies CASKRGRGAYNEQFF.

This clonotype has only one observation. A read error may produce the germline difference seen at one junction end. The rearrangement joins TRBV7-9 to TRBJ2-1; 8 positions agree with TRBD2. This CDR3 spans 16 amino acids. Per the germline V gene, CDR1 is SEHNR and CDR2 is FQNEAQ (reference sequence). The chain's CDR3 is CASSLGASGLINEQFF. The CDR3, as DNA: TGTGCCAGCAGTCTAGGAGCTAGCGGGTTGATAAATGAGCAGTTTTTC.

This chain links TRBV7-8 with TRBJ2-5, with D uncertain. The CDR3 is 14 residues long. The ends were cut back, 1 base at V and 3 bases at J, with 9 bases in the middle. Germline V lookup: CDR1 SGHVS, CDR2 FQNEAQ. CDR3 in DNA: TGTGCCAGCAGCTTAGTCTGGACGAAAGAGACCCAGTACTTC. It yields the protein CASSLVWTKETQYF.

This clonotype has a handful of counts. The V and J genes are TRBV5-1 and TRBJ1-6; no clear D. Between the trimmed V and J ends, which lost 0 bases and 4 bases, there was a span of 8 bases. This CDR3 spans 15 amino acids. Germline V gene data show CDR1 as SGHRS and CDR2 as YFSETQ. The CDR3 DNA follows: TGCGCCAGCAGCTTGGAAACGCCATATAATTCACCCCTCCACTTT. As protein: CASSLETPYNSPLHF.

Comments on this clonotype: The junction differs from germline at one of its ends, possibly a read error. The rearrangement uses TRBV7-7 and TRBJ2-5; D could derive from TRBD1 or TRBD2 (6 bases each). The CDR3 totals 15 residues. Germline values: CDR1 SSHAT, CDR2 FNYEAQ (reference sequence). The CDR3 DNA reads as TGTGCTAGCAGCTTATTCGGGGGCGAGGTAGAGACCCAGTACTTC. Translated, it gives CASSLFGGEVETQYF. Looking up the rest from reference TRBV7-7 and TRBJ2-5 gives the full variable domain: GAGVSQSPRYKVTKRGQDVTLRCDPISSHATLYWYQQALGQGPEFLTYFNYEAQPDKSGLPSDRFSAERPEGSISTLTIQRTEQRDSAMYRCASSLFGGEVETQYFGPGTRLLVL.